This TCR beta chain is drawn from a study of cytomegalovirus exposure and HLA in healthy donors. The germline V gene encodes CDR1 SQVTM and CDR2 ANQGSEA. This CDR3 spans 16 amino acids. The V end lost 3 bases, the J end lost 2 bases, and 18 bases lay between the germline ends. Everyone who donated was a healthy bone marrow donor. PCR involved 60 Vbeta and 13 Jbeta primers. The protocol was immunoSEQ multiplex PCR, while the TCRdb copy is restricted to in-frame clones and leaves out a portion. Of about 130,000 clones listed, 73% are singletons. The V and J genes are TRBV29-1 and TRBJ2-3; maybe TRBD1 (6 bases). The sequenced sample consisted of PBMCs. The source is a man in his 60s in good health and CMV-seropositive. Here the CDR3 DNA reads TGCAGCGTTGATCCCGGGACATCCCCTATCACAGATACGCAGTATTTT. Its protein product is CSVDPGTSPITDTQYF.